The 12 T cell receptor beta chains in this list originate from one sample, sequenced in a study of CD8+ T cells in alopecia areata. Treatment meaning: oral pan-JAK inhibitor, 5-10 mg twice daily. Once RNA had been extracted, it was reverse transcribed into cDNA to act as the sequencing template. Method: immunoSEQ multiplex PCR; TCRdb's copy keeps in-frame clones and lacks some. The table has more than 200,000 clones, about 64% seen once. The sample consisted of CD4+ T cells sorted from blood, taken at week 4, from a patient treated with tofacitinib. The source of these receptors is a human donor with alopecia areata.

V and J are TRBV30 and TRBJ2-3; D is ambiguous. This CDR3 is built from 11 residues. From germline, CDR1 is GTSNPN and CDR2 SVGIG (reference sequence). Trimming took 5 bases from V and 6 from J, leaving 9 bases between them. CDR3 amino acids: CAWGIGDTQYF. The DNA of the CDR3 is TGTGCCTGGGGTATTGGGGATACGCAGTATTTT. The entire variable domain, with the rest obtained from reference TRBV30 and TRBJ2-3, is as follows: SQTIHQWPATLVQPVGSPLSLECTVEGTSNPNLYWYRQAAGRGLQLLFYSVGIGQISSEVPQNLSASRPQDRQFILSSKKLLLSDSGFYLCAWGIGDTQYFGPGTRLTVL.

The chain recombines TRBV29-1 with TRBJ2-3; 10 bases agree with TRBD2. The CDR3 has 12 amino acids. J gave up 6 bases and V 8 bases, and 5 bases lay outside the gene matches. Germline V gene lookup returns CDR1 SQVTM and CDR2 ANQGSEA. The CDR3 DNA reads TGCAGCTCAGCTAGCGGGGGCGATACGCAGTATTTT. It encodes CSSASGGDTQYF.

In its sample, this clone was seen once. The chain is built from TRBV5-1 and TRBJ1-1, with D unresolved. The CDR3 is 14 residues long. Trimming removed 4 bases from V and 2 bases from J, with 12 bases in between. The germline V gene has CDR1 SGHRS and CDR2 YFSETQ. The CDR3 loop reads CASSPVGSNTEAFF. CDR3 sequence (DNA): TGCGCCAGCAGCCCCGTCGGGAGCAACACTGAAGCTTTCTTT.

This clone was observed a few times. The DNA of the CDR3 is TGTGCCAGCAGCCCCGTCGGGGGAGGAGGGGAGCTGTTTTTT. Translating it yields CASSPVGGGGELFF. The chain is built from TRBV7-9 and TRBJ2-2, with D possibly being TRBD2 (6 bases). The CDR3 spans 14 residues. Germline CDR1 SEHNR, CDR2 FQNEAQ (reference sequence). V shed 5 bases and J shed 8 bases, with 15 bases lying between them.

This chain joins TRBV10-3 and TRBJ2-5; D is possibly TRBD2 (5 bases). Deletions cut 6 bases from V and 4 bases from J, with 18 bases between. CDR1 and CDR2 from the germline V gene are ENHRY and SYGVKD. This CDR3 region has 15 residues. The CDR3 reads CAIRPGLRERETQYF. The CDR3 region has the DNA TGTGCCATCAGGCCCGGGTTGAGGGAACGAGAGACCCAGTACTTC.

The CDR3 loop reads CASSNQAGGKGHEQFF. CDR3 bases: TGTGCCAGCAGTAATCAAGCGGGGGGGAAGGGACATGAGCAGTTCTTC. The chain recombines TRBV2 with TRBJ2-1; 10 bases are shared with TRBD2. CDR1 SNHLY and CDR2 FYNNEI come from the germline V gene. The trim removed 5 bases at V and 8 bases at J, leaving 12 bases unmatched. This CDR3 spans 16 amino acids.

V gene TRBV7-2 combines with J gene TRBJ2-3; D call uncertain. V was trimmed by 4 bases and J by 1 base, leaving 6 bases between them. From germline, CDR1 is SGHTA and CDR2 FQGNSA. This CDR3 has 13 amino acids. The CDR3 DNA sequence: TGTGCCAGCAGCTGGCCGGGCACAGATACGCAGTATTTT. It encodes CASSWPGTDTQYF. Full variable domain (missing parts from reference TRBV7-2 and TRBJ2-3): GAGVSQSPSNKVTEKGKDVELRCDPISGHTALYWYRQSLGQGLEFLIYFQGNSAPDKSGLPSDRFSAERTGGSVSTLTIQRTQQEDSAVYLCASSWPGTDTQYFGPGTRLTVL.

The V call is TRBV30, the J call TRBJ2-5; 10 nucleotides align to TRBD1. This CDR3 contains 13 residues. Looked up from germline, CDR1 is GTSNPN and CDR2 is SVGIG (reference sequence). Trimming took 4 bases from V and 5 from J; bases not matched to a gene: 4. CDR3 in amino acids: CAWKRTGGETQYF. The CDR3, as DNA: TGTGCCTGGAAGAGGACAGGGGGTGAGACCCAGTACTTC.

This sequence joins TRBV2 and TRBJ2-5; D may match TRBD1 or TRBD2 (5 bases each). This CDR3 is 14 amino acids long. CDR1 is SNHLY and CDR2 is FYNNEI in the germline V gene. Trimming pared 5 bases from V and 4 bases from J, leaving 14 bases between. The DNA for the CDR3 is TGTGCCAGCAGTACCTCCCAGAGGGGAGAGACCCAGTACTTC. Translated: CASSTSQRGETQYF.

The chain's CDR3 is CASSSQLSSYNEQFF. In DNA form, the CDR3 reads TGTGCCAGTAGTTCCCAACTGAGCTCCTACAATGAGCAGTTCTTC. V and J are TRBV19 and TRBJ2-1; D is unclear. There are 15 residues in the CDR3. In germline, CDR1 is LNHDA, CDR2 SQIVND (reference sequence). The germline V and J ends were trimmed by 5 bases and 0 bases, with 11 bases remaining between them.

This clone appeared once. The chain recombines TRBV7-2 with TRBJ1-2; D not resolved. Germline CDR1 SGHTA, CDR2 FQGNSA. The CDR3 has 12 residues. V was pared by 3 bases and J by 4 bases, with 6 bases between. In DNA, the CDR3 is TGTGCCAGCAGCTTCTTGCTCTATGGCTACACCTTC. Translating it yields CASSFLLYGYTF. Full variable domain (rest looked up from reference TRBV7-2 and TRBJ1-2): GAGVSQSPSNKVTEKGKDVELRCDPISGHTALYWYRQSLGQGLEFLIYFQGNSAPDKSGLPSDRFSAERTGGSVSTLTIQRTQQEDSAVYLCASSFLLYGYTFGSGTRLTVV.

This clone was counted once. This chain connects TRBV20-1 to TRBJ2-7, with D tentatively TRBD1 or TRBD2 (5 bases each). The germline gives CDR1 DFQATT, CDR2 SNEGSKA (reference sequence). CDR3 size: 11 residues. Trimming stripped 6 bases from V and 6 bases from J, with 12 bases between. In DNA form, the CDR3 reads TGCAGTGCCGGGGACGGGGCCGAGCAGTACTTC. Translated: CSAGDGAEQYF.